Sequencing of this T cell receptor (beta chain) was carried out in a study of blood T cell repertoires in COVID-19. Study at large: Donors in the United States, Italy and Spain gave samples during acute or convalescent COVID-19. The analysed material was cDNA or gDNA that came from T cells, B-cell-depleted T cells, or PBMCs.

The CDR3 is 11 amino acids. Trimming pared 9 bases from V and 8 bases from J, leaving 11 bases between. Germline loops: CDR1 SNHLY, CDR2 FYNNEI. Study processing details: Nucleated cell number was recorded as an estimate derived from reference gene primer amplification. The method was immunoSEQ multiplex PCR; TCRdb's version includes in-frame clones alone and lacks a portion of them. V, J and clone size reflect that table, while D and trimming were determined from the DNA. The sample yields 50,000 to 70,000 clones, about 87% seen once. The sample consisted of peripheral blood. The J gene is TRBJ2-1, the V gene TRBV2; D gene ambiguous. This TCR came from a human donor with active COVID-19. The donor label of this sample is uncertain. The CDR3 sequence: CASTARDEQFF. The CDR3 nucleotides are TGTGCCAGTACGGCTCGGGATGAGCAGTTCTTC.